The following is a T cell receptor beta chain sequence with its context. No antigen is known for it. This sample was included in a study of T cell responses to AZD1222 COVID-19 vaccine. Study observations and caveats: Repertoire sampling occurred only after the peak T cell response. Two AZD1222 administrations were followed by greater Spike-specific TCR breadth and depth. Clonal diversity was possibly underestimated; the donors were predominantly white British and more often female. Nearly half of the spike-specific TCRs reportedly recognize variant regions that carry no mutations.

Some clones are missing from TCRdb's copy, which holds only in-frame ones; the method was immunoSEQ multiplex PCR. This table has around 160,000 clones, about 93% appearing once. Germline V gene data show CDR1 as LGHDT and CDR2 as YNNKEL (reference sequence). The CDR3 has 15 amino acids. Trimming stripped 4 bases from V and 3 bases from J, with 14 bases between. J is TRBJ2-3 and V is TRBV3-1 (or the pseudogene TRBV3-2); no clear D gene. The TCR comes from an adult in good health. The specimen comprised peripheral blood, sampled on day 0 of MenACWY control vaccination. As DNA, the CDR3 is TGTGCCAGCAGCCCAACCCGGGCCCGAACAGATACGCAGTATTTT. It encodes CASSPTRARTDTQYF.